The 29 T cell receptor beta chains reported below all come from one sample, sequenced in a study of T cell responses to AZD1222 COVID-19 vaccine. The assay was immunoSEQ multiplex PCR, and TCRdb's table has in-frame clones only and misses some. This sample yields 100,000 to 150,000 clones, of which about 89% are seen a single time; around 30% belongs to the top ten. The sequences come from peripheral blood, collected on day 0 of AZD1222 vaccination. Receptors originate from an adult in good health.

V is TRBV14 and J is TRBJ2-7, with D maybe TRBD1 (6 bases). The germline V gene has CDR1 SGHDN and CDR2 FVKESK. V shed 4 bases and J shed 3 bases, with 16 bases lying between them. CDR3 size: 15 residues. In DNA, the CDR3 is TGTGCCAGCAGCCCACGTACAGGGTTTGGCTACGAGCAGTACTTC. Protein product: CASSPRTGFGYEQYF.

The chain uses TRBV7-2 and TRBJ1-5, with D unresolved. Germline V CDR1 and CDR2: SGHTA, FQGNSA. With 7 bases removed from V and 4 bases from J, the gap between germline ends came to 17 bases. This CDR3 spans 15 amino acids. The CDR3 DNA sequence: TGTGCCAGCACCCCCGGGGTCACGGGGAATCAGCCCCAGCATTTT. Translation: CASTPGVTGNQPQHF.

This chain connects TRBV2 to TRBJ2-7; D not certain. CDR1 SNHLY and CDR2 FYNNEI come from the germline V gene. The length of the CDR3 is 12 residues. V lost 10 bases and J lost 5, with 15 bases in between. The DNA of the CDR3 is TGTGCCATCCGGTATATCGGTAACGAGCAGTACTTC. It codes for CAIRYIGNEQYF.

This chain joins TRBV2 and TRBJ1-2; 7 positions match TRBD1. CDR1 and CDR2 (germline): SNHLY, FYNNEI. The J segment lost 5 bases and the V segment lost 8 bases, leaving 8 bases of the junction unmatched. The CDR3 length is 13 residues. CDR3 amino acids: CASGTETPYGYTF. The CDR3 region has the DNA TGTGCCAGCGGGACAGAGACTCCTTATGGCTACACCTTC.

The J gene is TRBJ2-5, the V gene TRBV7-2; D is uncertain. Trimming shortened V by 5 bases and J by 1 base, and 14 bases separated the two germline ends. The CDR3 contains 15 residues. The germline V gene has CDR1 SGHTA and CDR2 FQGNSA. This CDR3 is CASSPRSPVQETQYF. The CDR3 DNA reads as TGTGCCAGCAGCCCGAGAAGCCCGGTCCAAGAGACCCAGTACTTC. The variable domain in full, completed from reference TRBV7-2 and TRBJ2-5, reads GAGVSQSPSNKVTEKGKDVELRCDPISGHTALYWYRQSLGQGLEFLIYFQGNSAPDKSGLPSDRFSAERTGGSVSTLTIQRTQQEDSAVYLCASSPRSPVQETQYFGPGTRLLVL.

This clone has a single count. J is TRBJ2-1 and V is TRBV4-3; D unclear. The CDR3 is 15 residues long. Trimming cost V 4 bases and J 3 bases, with 13 bases left between them. Germline CDR1 is LGHNA and CDR2 is YSLEER. CDR3 DNA: TGCGCCAGCAGCCCTCAGGTGCTGGGCTACAATGAGCAGTTCTTC. It specifies CASSPQVLGYNEQFF.

The chain couples TRBV3-1 (or the pseudogene TRBV3-2) to TRBJ1-5, with D hard to call. There are 14 residues in the CDR3. Germline V gene lookup returns CDR1 LGHDT and CDR2 YNNKEL (reference sequence). The V gene lost 3 bases and the J gene lost 5 bases, with 11 bases spanning the gap. The CDR3: CASSHLGKHQPQHF. In nucleotides, the CDR3 is TGTGCCAGCAGCCATTTAGGGAAACATCAGCCCCAGCATTTT.

The chain is built from TRBV14 and TRBJ2-7; TRBD1 aligns across 9 bases. In germline, CDR1 is SGHDN, CDR2 FVKESK. This CDR3 contains 13 residues. V gave up 6 bases and J gave up 4 bases; unmatched junction bases: 4. The CDR3 nucleotides are TGTGCCAGCAGTGGGACAGGGACTTACGAGCAGTACTTC. This codes for CASSGTGTYEQYF.

This clone was seen repeatedly, ten times or more. This sequence joins TRBV12-5 and TRBJ2-1; D is perhaps TRBD1 (7 bases). The CDR3 is 15 amino acids. From germline, CDR1 is LGHNT and CDR2 FRNRAP. Trimming took 7 bases from V and 5 from J, leaving 18 bases between them. CDR3 nucleotides: TGTGCTAGTGCCCCAGGAGGGGGCGCGGACAATGAGCAGTTCTTC. Translating gives CASAPGGGADNEQFF.

The chain is built from TRBV14 and TRBJ2-3; 7 positions agree with TRBD2. Germline V CDR1 and CDR2: SGHDN, FVKESK. Losses at the gene ends were 4 bases for V and 0 bases for J; bases not matched to a gene: 7. The CDR3 has 16 residues. CDR3 in amino acids: CASSRPGRGSTDTQYF. In DNA form, the CDR3 reads TGTGCCAGCAGCCGCCCTGGGAGGGGTAGCACAGATACGCAGTATTTT.

This clone was seen more than once but under ten times. The chain is built from TRBV7-9 and TRBJ1-5; TRBD1 aligns across 9 bases. Germline V gives CDR1 SEHNR, CDR2 FQNEAQ (reference sequence). With V trimmed by 5 bases and J by 4 bases, 6 bases remained unmatched. There are 15 residues in the CDR3. The CDR3 is CASSTGTGKNQPQHF. The CDR3 nucleotides are TGTGCCAGCAGCACCGGGACAGGGAAGAATCAGCCCCAGCATTTT.

The chain recombines TRBV27 with TRBJ2-1; D is ambiguous. V was cut by 4 bases and J by 0 bases, with 10 bases left in between. The V gene's germline CDR1 is MNHEY and CDR2 SMNVEV (reference sequence). This CDR3 has 15 residues. The CDR3 DNA is TGTGCCAGCAGTTCCCCCATGAGCTCCTACAATGAGCAGTTCTTC. Protein sequence: CASSSPMSSYNEQFF.

The CDR3 DNA reads TGTGCCAGCAGGGAACAGGGGGTGGGGAATTCACCCCTCCACTTT. The encoded protein is CASREQGVGNSPLHF. The chain employs TRBV2 and TRBJ1-6, with TRBD1 identical over 8 bases. Germline lookup yields CDR1 SNHLY and CDR2 FYNNEI. There are 15 residues in the CDR3. V lost 6 bases and J lost 7; bases outside the gene matches: 8.

The chain couples TRBV6-5 to TRBJ2-4; D call uncertain. The CDR3 totals 11 residues. Trimming stripped 6 bases from V and 2 bases from J, with 2 bases between. Germline V CDR1 and CDR2: MNHEY, SVGAGI. CDR3 sequence (DNA): TGTGCCAGCAGACCCAAAAACATTCAGTACTTC. Translated: CASRPKNIQYF.

The chain combines TRBV19 with TRBJ1-2, with 8 bases fitting TRBD1. The CDR3 extends over 17 amino acids. Per the germline V gene, CDR1 is LNHDA and CDR2 is SQIVND (reference sequence). V gave up 3 bases and J gave up 8 bases; unmatched junction bases: 17. CDR3 sequence (DNA): TGTGCCAGTAGTATCAGGACAGGGAGGGCCATGGAACACGGCTACACCTTC. Its protein product is CASSIRTGRAMEHGYTF.

The J gene is TRBJ2-1, the V gene TRBV3-1 (or the pseudogene TRBV3-2); D might be TRBD2 (6 bases). From germline, CDR1 is LGHDT and CDR2 YNNKEL (reference sequence). The CDR3 has 14 amino acids. Trimming pared 4 bases from V and 5 bases from J, leaving 12 bases between. CDR3 sequence reads: CASSRRGTHNEQFF. The CDR3 coding sequence is TGTGCCAGCAGCCGGAGAGGGACTCACAATGAGCAGTTCTTC.

Worth noting for this clone: The sample holds other DNA sequences that translate to the same CDR3. The CDR3 spells CASSEAGRRSGNTIYF. The CDR3 bases are TGTGCCAGCAGTGAAGCCGGGCGGCGCTCTGGAAACACCATATATTTT. J is TRBJ1-3 and V is TRBV6-1; D is unresolved. Trimming took off 0 bases at V and 0 bases at J, with 9 bases between the two ends. This CDR3 region has 16 residues. CDR1 and CDR2 from the germline V gene are MNHNS and SASEGT.

The chain recombines TRBV7-8 with TRBJ2-2; 7 bases are a match to TRBD1. V shed 4 bases and J 7 bases; nucleotides not matched to a gene: 9. The V gene's germline CDR1 is SGHVS and CDR2 FQNEAQ. The CDR3 extends over 15 amino acids. The DNA of the CDR3 is TGTGCCAGCAGCTCAGAGATCTCAGGGGGCGGGGAGCTGTTTTTT. Translated, it gives CASSSEISGGGELFF. Filled out from reference TRBV7-8 and TRBJ2-2, the complete variable domain reads GAGVSQSPRYKVAKRGQDVALRCDPISGHVSLFWYQQALGQGPEFLTYFQNEAQLDKSGLPSDRFFAERPEGSVSTLKIQRTQQEDSAVYLCASSSEISGGGELFFGEGSRLTVL.

The chain's CDR3 is CASGRGQDTQYF. CDR3 DNA: TGTGCCAGCGGTCGGGGGCAAGATACGCAGTATTTT. V gene TRBV27 combines with J gene TRBJ2-3, with D perhaps being TRBD1 or TRBD2 (6 bases each). Trimming removed 8 bases from V and 5 bases from J, with 11 bases in between. The CDR3 consists of 12 residues. CDR1 and CDR2 (germline): MNHEY, SMNVEV (reference sequence).

The CDR3 DNA follows: TGCAGCGTTGATGGGTATCAGGGAGGCTCTGGAAACACCATATATTTT. This encodes CSVDGYQGGSGNTIYF. J is TRBJ1-3 and V is TRBV29-1, with a possible D match to TRBD1 (5 bases). The CDR3 consists of 16 residues. The V end was cut by 3 bases, the J end by 0 bases, with 15 bases between. Germline CDR1 and CDR2: SQVTM and ANQGSEA.

The CDR3 DNA is TGTGCCAGCTCACCACCCGGACGCACCTACGAGCAGTACTTC. Protein product: CASSPPGRTYEQYF. The chain joins TRBV18 to TRBJ2-7; no firm D call. The CDR3 loop spans 14 amino acids. The germline CDR1 and CDR2 sequences are KGHSH and LQKENI. Deletions cut 0 bases from V and 2 bases from J, with 8 bases between. The full variable domain, with the rest looked up from reference TRBV18 and TRBJ2-7, is NAGVMQNPRHLVRRRGQEARLRCSPMKGHSHVYWYRQLPEEGLKFMVYLQKENIIDESGMPKERFSAEFPKEGPSILRIQQVVRGDSAAYFCASSPPGRTYEQYFGPGTRLTVT.

The genes are TRBV7-2 and TRBJ2-2; D remains ambiguous. V was shortened by 5 bases and J by 6 bases, with 4 bases between the two germline ends. This CDR3 region has 11 residues. The germline CDR1 and CDR2 sequences are SGHTA and FQGNSA. The CDR3 DNA follows: TGTGCCAGCAGCCGACCCGGGGAGCTGTTTTTT. Its protein product is CASSRPGELFF.

This chain uses TRBV3-1 (or the pseudogene TRBV3-2) with TRBJ1-6; D is uncertain. Trimming left V 1 base short and J 5 bases short, with 12 bases between. CDR1 and CDR2 from the germline V gene are LGHDT and YNNKEL (reference sequence). This CDR3 has 16 residues. The CDR3 spells CASSQGLGQNNSPLHF. In DNA form, the CDR3 reads TGTGCCAGCAGCCAAGGGTTAGGGCAGAATAATTCACCCCTCCACTTT.

V and J are TRBV5-1 and TRBJ2-1; the match to TRBD2 covers 11 bases. Germline values: CDR1 SGHRS, CDR2 YFSETQ. J was trimmed by 1 base and V by 2 bases; bases with no gene match: 5. CDR3 length: 17 residues. The CDR3 sequence is CASSFPGTSGSYNEQFF. The CDR3 DNA reads TGCGCCAGCAGCTTCCCCGGGACTAGCGGATCCTACAATGAGCAGTTCTTC.

The V and J genes are TRBV11-2 and TRBJ2-5, with 10 bases matching TRBD1. Germline-derived CDR1 and CDR2 are SGHAT and FQNNGV. V lost 3 bases, J lost 5 bases, and 6 bases stayed unmatched. The CDR3 extends over 15 amino acids. CDR3 amino acids: CASSFMWTGGETQYF. Here the CDR3 DNA reads TGTGCCAGCAGCTTTATGTGGACAGGGGGGGAGACCCAGTACTTC.

The chain combines TRBV6-5 with TRBJ1-6, with unresolved D. Trimming left V 6 bases short and J 5 bases short, with 11 bases between. Germline-derived CDR1 and CDR2 are MNHEY and SVGAGI. This CDR3 region has 14 residues. CDR3 residues: CASRPGRNNSPLHF. The CDR3 DNA follows: TGTGCCAGCAGACCCGGACGGAATAATTCACCCCTCCACTTT.

The genes are TRBV7-3 and TRBJ1-3; D gene unclear. Germline CDR1 and CDR2: SGHTA and FQGTGA. The CDR3 sequence is 12 residues long. V dropped 5 bases and J dropped 3 bases, with 5 bases sitting between them. CDR3 region: CASSDRGNTIYF. In DNA form, the CDR3 reads TGTGCCAGCAGCGACCGTGGAAACACCATATATTTT.

This rearrangement joins TRBV7-2 to TRBJ2-3; D gene unclear. Trimming stripped 5 bases from V and 0 bases from J, with 12 bases between. This CDR3 has 15 amino acids. Germline CDR1 and CDR2: SGHTA and FQGNSA. CDR3 sequence (DNA): TGTGCCAGCAGCCTAGAACGGCTAAGCACAGATACGCAGTATTTT. Translating it yields CASSLERLSTDTQYF.

The chain joins TRBV19 to TRBJ1-5; D is uncertain. The CDR3 is made up of 14 amino acids. Germline assignment: CDR1 LNHDA and CDR2 SQIVND (reference sequence). V shed 3 bases and J shed 2 bases, with 8 bases lying between them. Written as DNA, the CDR3 is TGTGCCAGTAGTATGAGACCGGGCAATCAGCCCCAGCATTTT. Protein: CASSMRPGNQPQHF.